This T cell receptor (beta chain) was captured in a study of blood T cell repertoires in COVID-19. In the study overall: Samples taken during acute and convalescent COVID-19 were collected in the United States, Italy and Spain. T cells, B-cell-depleted T cells, or PBMCs supplied cDNA or gDNA.

V dropped 4 bases and J dropped 6 bases, with 11 bases sitting between them. This CDR3 has 14 residues. The V gene's germline CDR1 is SGDLS and CDR2 YYNGEE. Per the authors' pipeline: Reference gene primer amplification gave nucleated cell count estimates. Libraries were prepared by immunoSEQ multiplex PCR; TCRdb keeps only in-frame clonotypes and omits some of them. The V and J calls and clone size come from that table; D and trimming were worked out from the DNA. This sample carries more than 55,000 clones, roughly 88% of them seen once, and the ten largest clones take approximately 6.4%. The chain recombines TRBV9 with TRBJ1-6; possibly TRBD1 for D (6 bases). This receptor was obtained from a woman between 65 and 79 years old with acute or convalescent COVID-19. Sequencing was done on a sample of peripheral blood. CDR3 nucleotide sequence: TGTGCCAGCAGCCCCCGAGGGGGTAATTCACCCCTCCACTTT. Translation gives CASSPRGGNSPLHF.